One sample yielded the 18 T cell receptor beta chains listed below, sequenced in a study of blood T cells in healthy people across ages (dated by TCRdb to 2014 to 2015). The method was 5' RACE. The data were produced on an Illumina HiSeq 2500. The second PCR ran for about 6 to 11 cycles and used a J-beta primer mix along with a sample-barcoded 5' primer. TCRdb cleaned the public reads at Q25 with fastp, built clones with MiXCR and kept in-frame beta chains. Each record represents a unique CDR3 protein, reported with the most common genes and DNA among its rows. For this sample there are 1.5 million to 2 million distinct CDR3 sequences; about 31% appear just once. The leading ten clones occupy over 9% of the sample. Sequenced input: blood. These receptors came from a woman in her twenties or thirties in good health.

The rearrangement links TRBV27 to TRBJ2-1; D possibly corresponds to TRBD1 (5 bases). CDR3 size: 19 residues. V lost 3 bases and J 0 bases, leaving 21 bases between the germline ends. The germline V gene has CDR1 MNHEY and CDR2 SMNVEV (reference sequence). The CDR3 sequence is CASSFGRHTTGSSYNEQFF. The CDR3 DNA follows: TGTGCCAGCAGTTTTGGTCGGCACACAACAGGTAGCTCCTACAATGAGCAGTTCTTC.

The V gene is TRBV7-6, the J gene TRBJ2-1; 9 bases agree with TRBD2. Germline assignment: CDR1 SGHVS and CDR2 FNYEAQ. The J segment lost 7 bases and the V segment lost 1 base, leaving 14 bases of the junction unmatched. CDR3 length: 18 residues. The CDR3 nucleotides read TGTGCCAGCAGCTTAGGAAAACGGGCTAGCGGGATTGGTAATGAGCAGTTCTTC. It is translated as CASSLGKRASGIGNEQFF.

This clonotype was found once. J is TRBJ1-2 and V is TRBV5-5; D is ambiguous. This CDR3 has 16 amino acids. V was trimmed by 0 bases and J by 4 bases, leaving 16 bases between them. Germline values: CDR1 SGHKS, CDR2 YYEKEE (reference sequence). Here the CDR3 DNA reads TGTGCCAGCAGCTTGGCCCAGGTTGACTTTAGCTATGGCTACACCTTC. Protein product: CASSLAQVDFSYGYTF.

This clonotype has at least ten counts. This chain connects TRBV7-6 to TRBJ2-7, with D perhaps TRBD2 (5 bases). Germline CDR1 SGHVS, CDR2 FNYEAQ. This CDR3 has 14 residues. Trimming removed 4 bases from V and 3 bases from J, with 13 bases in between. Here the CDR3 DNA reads TGTGCCAGCAGCTCAATAAGCGGAATCTACGAGCAGTACTTC. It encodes CASSSISGIYEQYF.

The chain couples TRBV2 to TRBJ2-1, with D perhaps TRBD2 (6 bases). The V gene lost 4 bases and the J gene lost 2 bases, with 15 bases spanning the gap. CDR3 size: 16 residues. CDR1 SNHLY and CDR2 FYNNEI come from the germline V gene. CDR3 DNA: TGTGCCAGCAGTGCCCGACTAGACGTTCCCTACAATGAGCAGTTCTTC. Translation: CASSARLDVPYNEQFF.

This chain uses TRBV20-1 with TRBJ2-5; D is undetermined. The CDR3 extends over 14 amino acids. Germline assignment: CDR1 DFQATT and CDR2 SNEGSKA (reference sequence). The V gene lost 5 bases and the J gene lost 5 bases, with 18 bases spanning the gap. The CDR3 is CSACLYQQQETQYF. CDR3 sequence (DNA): TGCAGTGCTTGCCTATACCAACAGCAGGAGACCCAGTACTTC.

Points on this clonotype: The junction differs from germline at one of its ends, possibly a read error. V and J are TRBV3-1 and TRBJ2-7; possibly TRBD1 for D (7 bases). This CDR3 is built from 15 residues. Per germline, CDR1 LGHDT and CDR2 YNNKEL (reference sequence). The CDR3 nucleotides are TGCGCCAGCAGCCAAAACCAGGGGGGACCCTACGTGCAGTACTTC. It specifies CASSQNQGGPYVQYF.

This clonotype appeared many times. The chain's CDR3 is CASSQGIATRVDEQFF. CDR3 in DNA: TGTGCCAGCAGCCAAGGTATTGCGACTAGGGTCGATGAGCAGTTCTTC. This sequence joins TRBV4-2 and TRBJ2-1; D perhaps matches TRBD2 (6 bases). Germline CDR1 reads LGHNA; CDR2 reads YNFKEQ. The CDR3 covers 16 residues. With 1 base removed from V and 8 bases from J, the gap between germline ends came to 18 bases.

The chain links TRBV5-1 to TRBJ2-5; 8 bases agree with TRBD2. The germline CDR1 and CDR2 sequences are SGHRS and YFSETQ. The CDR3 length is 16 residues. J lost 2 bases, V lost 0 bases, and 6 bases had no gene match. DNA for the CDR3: TGCGCCAGCAGCTTGGGGGTCACTAGCGGACAAGAGACCCAGTACTTC. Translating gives CASSLGVTSGQETQYF.

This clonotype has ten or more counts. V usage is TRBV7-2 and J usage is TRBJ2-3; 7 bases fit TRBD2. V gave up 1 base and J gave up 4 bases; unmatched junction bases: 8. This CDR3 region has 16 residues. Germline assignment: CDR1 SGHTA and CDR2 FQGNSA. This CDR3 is CASSLELARGADTQYF. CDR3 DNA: TGTGCCAGCAGCTTAGAACTAGCGAGGGGCGCAGATACGCAGTATTTT.

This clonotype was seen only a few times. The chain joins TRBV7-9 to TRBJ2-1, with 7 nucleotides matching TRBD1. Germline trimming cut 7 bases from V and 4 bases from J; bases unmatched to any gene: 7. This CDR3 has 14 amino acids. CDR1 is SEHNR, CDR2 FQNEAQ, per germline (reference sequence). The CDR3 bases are TGTGCCAGCACCTACGGGACAGATTACAATGAGCAGTTCTTC. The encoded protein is CASTYGTDYNEQFF. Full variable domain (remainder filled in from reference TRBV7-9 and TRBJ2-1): DTGVSQNPRHKITKRGQNVTFRCDPISEHNRLYWYRQTLGQGPEFLTYFQNEAQLEKSRLLSDRFSAERPKGSFSTLEIQRTEQGDSAMYLCASTYGTDYNEQFFGPGTRLTVL.

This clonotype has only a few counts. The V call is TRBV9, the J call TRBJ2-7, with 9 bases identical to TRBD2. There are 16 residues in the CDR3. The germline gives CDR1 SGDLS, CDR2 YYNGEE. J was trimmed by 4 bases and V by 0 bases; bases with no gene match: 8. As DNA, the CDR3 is TGTGCCAGCAGCGTAGGGGATAGCGGGAGTGGGTACGAGCAGTACTTC. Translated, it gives CASSVGDSGSGYEQYF.

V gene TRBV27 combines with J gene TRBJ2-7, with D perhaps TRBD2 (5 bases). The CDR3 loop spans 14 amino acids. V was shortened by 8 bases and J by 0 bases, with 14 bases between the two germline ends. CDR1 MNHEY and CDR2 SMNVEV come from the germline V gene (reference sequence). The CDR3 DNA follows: TGTGCCAGCCAGAGGGCAGGAGACTCCTACGAGCAGTACTTC. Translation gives CASQRAGDSYEQYF.

The CDR3 DNA follows: TGTGCCAGCAGCCAATTTAGCCGACAGGGGGCTTACGAGCAGTACTTC. Translation gives CASSQFSRQGAYEQYF. This chain links TRBV3-1 with TRBJ2-7, with 10 nucleotides matching TRBD1. The CDR3 extends over 16 amino acids. The germline V gene has CDR1 LGHDT and CDR2 YNNKEL (reference sequence). The V gene end was trimmed by 2 bases and the J gene end by 4 bases; junction bases not matched to a gene: 8.

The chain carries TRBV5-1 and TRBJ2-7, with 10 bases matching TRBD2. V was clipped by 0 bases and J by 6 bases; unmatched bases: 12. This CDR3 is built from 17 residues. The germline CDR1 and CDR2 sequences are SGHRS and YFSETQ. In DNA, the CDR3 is TGCGCCAGCAGCTTGGTTTCTAGCGGGAGTAATATCGGCGAGCAGTACTTC. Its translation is CASSLVSSGSNIGEQYF.

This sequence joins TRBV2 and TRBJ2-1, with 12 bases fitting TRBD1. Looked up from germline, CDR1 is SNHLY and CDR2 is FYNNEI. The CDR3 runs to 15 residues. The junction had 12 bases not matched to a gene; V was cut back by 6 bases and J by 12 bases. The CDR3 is CASRPGQGAVTWQFF. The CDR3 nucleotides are TGTGCCAGCAGGCCGGGACAGGGGGCGGTAACGTGGCAGTTCTTC.

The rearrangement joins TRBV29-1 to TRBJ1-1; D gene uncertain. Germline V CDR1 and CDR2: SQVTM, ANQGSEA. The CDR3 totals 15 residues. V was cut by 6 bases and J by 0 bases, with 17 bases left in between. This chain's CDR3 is CSVAVVRLMNTEAFF. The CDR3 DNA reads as TGCAGCGTAGCCGTCGTCAGACTTATGAACACTGAAGCTTTCTTT. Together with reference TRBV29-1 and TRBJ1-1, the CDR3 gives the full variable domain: SAVISQKPSRDICQRGTSLTIQCQVDSQVTMMFWYRQQPGQSLTLIATANQGSEATYESGFVIDKFPISRPNLTFSTLTVSNMSPEDSSIYLCSVAVVRLMNTEAFFGQGTRLTVV.

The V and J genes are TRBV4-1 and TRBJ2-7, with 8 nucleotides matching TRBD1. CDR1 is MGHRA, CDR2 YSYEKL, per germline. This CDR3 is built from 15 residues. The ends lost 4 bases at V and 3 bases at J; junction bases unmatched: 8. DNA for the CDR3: TGCGCCAGCAGCCGGCCAGTCAGGGGGCACTACGAGCAGTACTTC. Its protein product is CASSRPVRGHYEQYF.